These T cell receptor beta chains were read from a single sample in a study of OX40 agonist ivuxolimab in advanced cancers. Sequenced by immunoSEQ multiplex PCR; TCRdb stores in-frame clones only, minus some. The table shows some 43,000 clones, with about 86% occurring only once. The sequences come from CD4+ or CD8+ T cells sorted from blood, collected in a trial of the OX40 agonist ivuxolimab. The source of these receptors is an adult with an advanced solid tumor such as melanoma, head and neck, liver or kidney cancer. The CDR3 runs from the conserved cysteine through the conserved F or W. The order of the fields is D gene, clone size, V gene, J gene, CDR3 DNA, CDR3 protein. D genes are given only for firm matches. Size values are once, few and many counts, or a class for expanded clones, and some rows have none.

D gene: .; clone size: .; V gene: TRBV5-4; J gene: TRBJ1-2; CDR3 DNA: TGTGCCAGCAGCTTTGAACCGGTTATTGTCGGCTACACCTTC; CDR3 protein: CASSFEPVIVGYTF
D gene: .; clone size: .; V gene: TRBV6-6; J gene: TRBJ2-3; CDR3 DNA: TGTGCCAGCAGCCTGGACACCACAGATACGCAGTATTTT; CDR3 protein: CASSLDTTDTQYF
D gene: .; clone size: medium-sized; V gene: TRBV28; J gene: TRBJ1-2; CDR3 DNA: TGTGCCAGCAGCTCCCTTTTAGGGTCGGCTTATGGCTACACCTTC; CDR3 protein: CASSSLLGSAYGYTF
D gene: .; clone size: .; V gene: TRBV4-3; J gene: TRBJ2-7; CDR3 DNA: TGCGCCAGCAGCCAAGACGGCGCGACCCCCCTGTGGGAGCAGTACTTC; CDR3 protein: CASSQDGATPLWEQYF
D gene: .; clone size: .; V gene: TRBV28; J gene: TRBJ1-2; CDR3 DNA: TGTGCCAGCACCGTTCAGGGGTTGGGCTATGGCTACACCTTC; CDR3 protein: CASTVQGLGYGYTF
D gene: TRBD2; clone size: .; V gene: TRBV9; J gene: TRBJ2-1; CDR3 DNA: TGTGCCAGCAGCCCCCCGGTGGCTAGCGGGAAGGACTACAATGAGCAGTTCTTC; CDR3 protein: CASSPPVASGKDYNEQFF
D gene: TRBD2; clone size: .; V gene: TRBV2; J gene: TRBJ2-4; CDR3 DNA: TGTGCCAGCATTGCTGTAAGCGGGACCGAGGCCAAAAACATTCAGTACTTC; CDR3 protein: CASIAVSGTEAKNIQYF
D gene: TRBD2; clone size: .; V gene: TRBV15; J gene: TRBJ2-1; CDR3 DNA: TGTGCCACCAGCAGAGATAGGGGAGGGTTCGATGAGCAGTTCTTC; CDR3 protein: CATSRDRGGFDEQFF
D gene: .; clone size: .; V gene: TRBV5-4; J gene: TRBJ2-1; CDR3 DNA: TGTGCCAGCAGCGACTGGAGCTCCTACAATGAGCAGTTCTTC; CDR3 protein: CASSDWSSYNEQFF
D gene: .; clone size: few; V gene: TRBV9; J gene: TRBJ1-6; CDR3 DNA: TGTGCCAGCAGCCCACAGACAGTCTCCTATAATTCACCCCTCCACTTT; CDR3 protein: CASSPQTVSYNSPLHF
D gene: .; clone size: .; V gene: TRBV27; J gene: TRBJ2-1; CDR3 DNA: TGTGCCAGCAGTCAAGGCGCCTCCTACAATGAGCAGTTCTTC; CDR3 protein: CASSQGASYNEQFF
D gene: TRBD1; clone size: .; V gene: TRBV18; J gene: TRBJ1-1; CDR3 DNA: TGTGCCAGCTCACCCAGGGACAGGGGCGCTTCGAACACTGAAGCTTTCTTT; CDR3 protein: CASSPRDRGASNTEAFF
D gene: .; clone size: .; V gene: TRBV5-1; J gene: TRBJ2-3; CDR3 DNA: TGCGCCAGCAGCTTGGCCTACTCTGGCGGTAGCACAGATACGCAGTATTTT; CDR3 protein: CASSLAYSGGSTDTQYF
D gene: .; clone size: .; V gene: TRBV5-6; J gene: TRBJ2-7; CDR3 DNA: TGTGCCAGCAGCTTGGTAGGAGTCTACGAGCAGTACTTC; CDR3 protein: CASSLVGVYEQYF
D gene: .; clone size: .; V gene: TRBV5-1; J gene: TRBJ1-1; CDR3 DNA: TGCGCCAGCAGCCCCGGGGGGTTGGACCCTGAAGCTTTCTTT; CDR3 protein: CASSPGGLDPEAFF
D gene: .; clone size: .; V gene: TRBV6-1; J gene: TRBJ1-1; CDR3 DNA: TGTGCCAGCAGGGAGGCTGAAGCTTTCTTT; CDR3 protein: CASREAEAFF
D gene: .; clone size: .; V gene: TRBV6-1; J gene: TRBJ1-5; CDR3 DNA: TGTGCCAGCAGTGTCAGGTTCGTAGCCTCCAATCAGCCCCAGCATTTT; CDR3 protein: CASSVRFVASNQPQHF
D gene: .; clone size: few; V gene: TRBV6-1; J gene: TRBJ2-1; CDR3 DNA: TGTGCCAGCAGTGAGGAGCAATCCTACAATGAGCAGTTCTTC; CDR3 protein: CASSEEQSYNEQFF
D gene: .; clone size: .; V gene: TRBV7-6; J gene: TRBJ1-3; CDR3 DNA: TGTGCCAGCAGCTTAGGAGAGGGAAACACCATATATTTT; CDR3 protein: CASSLGEGNTIYF
D gene: .; clone size: .; V gene: TRBV4-1; J gene: TRBJ1-1; CDR3 DNA: TGCGCCAGCAGCCCCCAAGAGAACACTGAAGCTTTCTTT; CDR3 protein: CASSPQENTEAFF
D gene: .; clone size: .; V gene: TRBV27; J gene: TRBJ1-6; CDR3 DNA: TGTGCCAGCAGTCCGGGAACCGGTGAATCCCTCCACTTT; CDR3 protein: CASSPGTGESLHF
D gene: .; clone size: once; V gene: TRBV19; J gene: TRBJ2-3; CDR3 DNA: TGTGCCAGTAGTCCGACAGTAGTCCTTAGCACAGATACGCAGTATTTT; CDR3 protein: CASSPTVVLSTDTQYF
D gene: .; clone size: few; V gene: TRBV6-1; J gene: TRBJ2-1; CDR3 DNA: TGTGCCAGCAGTGAAAGTCGCTACCGGGGTGAGCAGTTCTTC; CDR3 protein: CASSESRYRGEQFF
D gene: .; clone size: .; V gene: TRBV13; J gene: TRBJ2-7; CDR3 DNA: TGTGCCAGCAGCTTAGGACACAGTTACGAGCAGTACTTC; CDR3 protein: CASSLGHSYEQYF
D gene: .; clone size: .; V gene: TRBV6-4; J gene: TRBJ2-3; CDR3 DNA: TGTGCCAGCAGTGACACGGGAGCGGGAGATACGCAGTATTTT; CDR3 protein: CASSDTGAGDTQYF
D gene: TRBD2; clone size: .; V gene: TRBV9; J gene: TRBJ2-1; CDR3 DNA: TGTGCCAGCAGCCCCCAGAGCGGGAGTTGGTACAATGAGCAGTTCTTC; CDR3 protein: CASSPQSGSWYNEQFF
D gene: .; clone size: .; V gene: TRBV28; J gene: TRBJ2-5; CDR3 DNA: TGTGCCAGCAGTTTCCCATTCTATGGGGGAGGAGAGACCCAGTACTTC; CDR3 protein: CASSFPFYGGGETQYF
D gene: .; clone size: .; V gene: TRBV4-1; J gene: TRBJ2-3; CDR3 DNA: TGCGCCAGCAGCCAAGCTGTCACAGATACGCAGTATTTT; CDR3 protein: CASSQAVTDTQYF
D gene: .; clone size: .; V gene: TRBV29-1; J gene: TRBJ1-1; CDR3 DNA: TGCAGCGTTGAAGGGACAGCTAATGAAGCTTTCTTT; CDR3 protein: CSVEGTANEAFF
D gene: TRBD2; clone size: .; V gene: TRBV4-1; J gene: TRBJ2-1; CDR3 DNA: TGCGCCAGCAGCCTCTCCGGGCTAGCGGACTCCTACAATGAGCAGTTCTTC; CDR3 protein: CASSLSGLADSYNEQFF
D gene: .; clone size: .; V gene: TRBV27; J gene: TRBJ2-1; CDR3 DNA: TGTGCCAGCAGTTTGGGGGGGGGCCGGTACAATGAGCAGTTCTTC; CDR3 protein: CASSLGGGRYNEQFF
D gene: .; clone size: .; V gene: TRBV7-9; J gene: TRBJ1-3; CDR3 DNA: TGTGCCAGCAGCTTATCTTCGGGACTTCTAGCAAACACCATATATTTT; CDR3 protein: CASSLSSGLLANTIYF
D gene: .; clone size: once; V gene: TRBV9; J gene: TRBJ2-7; CDR3 DNA: TGTGCCAGCAGCGTAGGGGCCTCAGCCTACGAGCAGTACTTC; CDR3 protein: CASSVGASAYEQYF
D gene: TRBD2; clone size: .; V gene: TRBV9; J gene: TRBJ2-1; CDR3 DNA: TGTGCCAGCAGCGAGGAAACCGGGGGTTCTAGCGGGAGACCGGCCCATACATGGCAGTTCTTC; CDR3 protein: CASSEETGGSSGRPAHTWQFF
D gene: .; clone size: .; V gene: TRBV29-1; J gene: TRBJ2-3; CDR3 DNA: TGCAGCGTTGTAAGGTCTGGAGGCACAGATACGCAGTATTTT; CDR3 protein: CSVVRSGGTDTQYF
D gene: TRBD1; clone size: .; V gene: TRBV6-1; J gene: TRBJ2-2; CDR3 DNA: TGTGCCAGCAGTTGGTCCGGGACAGGGGTACGGGAGCTGTTTTTT; CDR3 protein: CASSWSGTGVRELFF
D gene: .; clone size: .; V gene: TRBV6-5; J gene: TRBJ2-7; CDR3 DNA: TGTGCCAGCAGTTACTTTAGCGAGACCTACGAGCAGTACTTC; CDR3 protein: CASSYFSETYEQYF
D gene: TRBD1; clone size: .; V gene: TRBV29-1; J gene: TRBJ2-1; CDR3 DNA: TGCAGCGTTGAAGACCGAGGGACAGAGTCCTACAATGAGCAGTTCTTC; CDR3 protein: CSVEDRGTESYNEQFF
D gene: .; clone size: .; V gene: TRBV16; J gene: TRBJ1-2; CDR3 DNA: TGTGCCAGCAGCCAACTGCCAGGAGGGCCCGACGGCTACACCTTC; CDR3 protein: CASSQLPGGPDGYTF
D gene: TRBD2; clone size: .; V gene: TRBV5-1; J gene: TRBJ2-3; CDR3 DNA: TGCGCCAGCAGCCCAGGACTAGCGGGGGTGTTAGATACGCAGTATTTT; CDR3 protein: CASSPGLAGVLDTQYF
D gene: TRBD1; clone size: .; V gene: TRBV27; J gene: TRBJ2-2; CDR3 DNA: TGTGCCAGCTCCCAGGGGGCCGGGGAGCTGTTTTTT; CDR3 protein: CASSQGAGELFF
D gene: TRBD2; clone size: .; V gene: TRBV6-5; J gene: TRBJ2-1; CDR3 DNA: TGTGCCAGCAGTCCCCTAGCGGGAGCCCACAATGAGCAGTTCTTC; CDR3 protein: CASSPLAGAHNEQFF
D gene: .; clone size: once; V gene: TRBV28; J gene: TRBJ1-2; CDR3 DNA: TGTGCCAGCAGTCCAGGACGGACGTATGGCTACACCTTC; CDR3 protein: CASSPGRTYGYTF
D gene: TRBD1; clone size: .; V gene: TRBV5-1; J gene: TRBJ1-1; CDR3 DNA: TGCGCCAGCAGCTTCGGACAGGGGCACACTGAAGCTTTCTTT; CDR3 protein: CASSFGQGHTEAFF
D gene: TRBD1; clone size: .; V gene: TRBV13; J gene: TRBJ1-4; CDR3 DNA: TGTGCCAGCAGCTTAAATTCAGGGGGATATGAAAAACTGTTTTTT; CDR3 protein: CASSLNSGGYEKLFF
D gene: .; clone size: .; V gene: TRBV15; J gene: TRBJ2-1; CDR3 DNA: TGTGCCACCAGCAGAGAACTAGGAGACAATGAGCAGTTCTTC; CDR3 protein: CATSRELGDNEQFF
D gene: TRBD1; clone size: .; V gene: TRBV25-1; J gene: TRBJ2-3; CDR3 DNA: TGTGCCAGCAGTTGGACAGGGCAAGATACGCAGTATTTT; CDR3 protein: CASSWTGQDTQYF
D gene: .; clone size: few; V gene: TRBV5-5; J gene: TRBJ2-7; CDR3 DNA: TGTGCCAGCAGCTTTACAGGTGGACACTCCTACGAGCAGTACTTC; CDR3 protein: CASSFTGGHSYEQYF
D gene: TRBD1; clone size: .; V gene: TRBV7-6; J gene: TRBJ1-1; CDR3 DNA: TGTGCCAGCAGCCCATTCAGGGGGCCTCGGAACACTGAAGCTTTCTTT; CDR3 protein: CASSPFRGPRNTEAFF
D gene: TRBD1; clone size: .; V gene: TRBV9; J gene: TRBJ1-1; CDR3 DNA: TGTGCCAGCAGCGTAGACGGAGGGACAGCGAACACTGAAGCTTTCTTT; CDR3 protein: CASSVDGGTANTEAFF
D gene: .; clone size: .; V gene: TRBV6-5; J gene: TRBJ1-6; CDR3 DNA: TGTGCCAGCAACCCCGCAGACAGTCCGTCACCCCTCCACTTT; CDR3 protein: CASNPADSPSPLHF
D gene: .; clone size: .; V gene: TRBV4-1; J gene: TRBJ2-7; CDR3 DNA: TGCGCCAGCAGCCAAGGAAACGGTTACTACGAGCAGTACTTC; CDR3 protein: CASSQGNGYYEQYF
D gene: .; clone size: .; V gene: TRBV7-8; J gene: TRBJ2-2; CDR3 DNA: TGTGCCAGCAGCTTAGTGTTAGGTTTCACCGGGGAGCTGTTTTTT; CDR3 protein: CASSLVLGFTGELFF
D gene: .; clone size: .; V gene: TRBV19; J gene: TRBJ2-5; CDR3 DNA: TGTGCCAGTAGTATCAGACTAGGGTCGCAAGAGACCCAGTACTTC; CDR3 protein: CASSIRLGSQETQYF